Below, 9 T cell receptor beta chains from the same sample are listed, as sequenced in a study of cytomegalovirus exposure and HLA in healthy donors. PCR employed 60 Vbeta and 13 Jbeta primers. This table comes from immunoSEQ multiplex PCR, and its TCRdb copy is limited to in-frame clones, with some not included. The sample holds roughly 120,000 clones; 80% are singletons and the top ten take roughly 2.4%. Sequencing input: PBMCs. The receptors were gathered from a man between 25 and 39 years old in good health and CMV-seronegative.

This rearrangement joins TRBV4-1 to TRBJ1-2, with TRBD1 as a possible D gene (5 bases). There are 15 residues in the CDR3. V shed 5 bases and J shed 7 bases, with 20 bases lying between them. Germline V gene lookup returns CDR1 MGHRA and CDR2 YSYEKL. In nucleotides, the CDR3 is TGCGCCAGCAGCAACCCGGTGAAAGGGGTCGGTGGCTACACCTTC. Its translation: CASSNPVKGVGGYTF.

The rearrangement joins TRBV19 to TRBJ2-7, with 11 bases aligning to TRBD2. CDR3 size: 14 residues. The trim removed 5 bases at V and 3 bases at J, leaving 3 bases unmatched. Germline V gives CDR1 LNHDA, CDR2 SQIVND (reference sequence). This CDR3 is CASSVGLADYEQYF. Here the CDR3 DNA reads TGTGCCAGTAGTGTGGGACTAGCGGACTACGAGCAGTACTTC.

CDR3 sequence: CASSTTRGGRPSEQYF. The CDR3 DNA sequence: TGTGCCAGCAGCACTACCCGGGGGGGGAGGCCATCCGAGCAGTACTTC. The chain joins TRBV7-9 to TRBJ2-5; the match to TRBD2 covers 8 bases. Judging by the DNA end, TRBJ2-7 fits better; the J call may be wrong. Per the germline V gene, CDR1 is SEHNR and CDR2 is FQNEAQ (reference sequence). The CDR3 is 16 amino acids.

This chain links TRBV5-4 with TRBJ1-3; TRBD1 is a possible D gene (5 bases). CDR1 and CDR2 (germline): SGHNT, YYREEE (reference sequence). The CDR3 covers 15 residues. Deletions cut 0 bases from V and 1 base from J, with 8 bases between. The CDR3 DNA reads TGTGCCAGCAGCTTGGCAGGGCCGTCTGGAAACACCATATATTTT. As protein: CASSLAGPSGNTIYF.

V gene TRBV20-1 combines with J gene TRBJ2-5, with 8 bases matching TRBD2. The CDR3 length is 11 residues. Germline trimming cut 3 bases from V and 11 bases from J; bases unmatched to any gene: 5. Per the germline V gene, CDR1 is DFQATT and CDR2 is SNEGSKA (reference sequence). DNA of the CDR3: TGCAGTGCTAGCGGGAGGGGTGAGCAGTACTTC. This gives the protein CSASGRGEQYF.

The chain joins TRBV27 to TRBJ1-2; D ambiguous. In germline, CDR1 is MNHEY, CDR2 SMNVEV (reference sequence). Trimming shortened V by 3 bases and J by 4 bases, and 15 bases separated the two germline ends. The CDR3 spans 15 residues. The CDR3: CASSFSPISPYGYTF. In DNA, the CDR3 is TGTGCCAGCAGTTTTTCACCGATCAGTCCCTATGGCTACACCTTC.

The chain uses TRBV10-3 and TRBJ2-1; TRBD2 matches 9 bases. The CDR3 is made up of 16 amino acids. The trim removed 3 bases at V and 0 bases at J, leaving 3 bases unmatched. Looked up from germline, CDR1 is ENHRY and CDR2 is SYGVKD. Here the CDR3 reads CAISEASGNSYNEQFF. CDR3 DNA sequence: TGTGCCATCAGTGAAGCTAGCGGGAACTCCTACAATGAGCAGTTCTTC.

J is TRBJ2-1 and V is TRBV9, with a tentative D call TRBD2 (5 bases). CDR1 is SGDLS, CDR2 YYNGEE, per germline. The V and J ends lost 0 bases and 3 bases respectively, with 7 bases between them. This CDR3 has 14 amino acids. CDR3 DNA: TGTGCCAGCAGCGTAGCGGGGAACTACAATGAGCAGTTCTTC. Its protein is CASSVAGNYNEQFF. Full variable domain (missing parts from reference TRBV9 and TRBJ2-1): DSGVTQTPKHLITATGQRVTLRCSPRSGDLSVYWYQQSLDQGLQFLIQYYNGEERAKGNILERFSAQQFPDLHSELNLSSLELGDSALYFCASSVAGNYNEQFFGPGTRLTVL.

The rearrangement links TRBV30 to TRBJ2-3, with a possible D match to TRBD1 (6 bases). CDR3 length equals 14 residues. Trimming cost V 5 bases and J 0 bases, with 12 bases left between them. Per germline, CDR1 GTSNPN and CDR2 SVGIG (reference sequence). The CDR3: CAWARTASTDTQYF. CDR3 nucleotide sequence: TGTGCCTGGGCTCGGACAGCTAGCACAGATACGCAGTATTTT. The variable domain in full, with the rest retrieved from reference TRBV30 and TRBJ2-3, is SQTIHQWPATLVQPVGSPLSLECTVEGTSNPNLYWYRQAAGRGLQLLFYSVGIGQISSEVPQNLSASRPQDRQFILSSKKLLLSDSGFYLCAWARTASTDTQYFGPGTRLTVL.